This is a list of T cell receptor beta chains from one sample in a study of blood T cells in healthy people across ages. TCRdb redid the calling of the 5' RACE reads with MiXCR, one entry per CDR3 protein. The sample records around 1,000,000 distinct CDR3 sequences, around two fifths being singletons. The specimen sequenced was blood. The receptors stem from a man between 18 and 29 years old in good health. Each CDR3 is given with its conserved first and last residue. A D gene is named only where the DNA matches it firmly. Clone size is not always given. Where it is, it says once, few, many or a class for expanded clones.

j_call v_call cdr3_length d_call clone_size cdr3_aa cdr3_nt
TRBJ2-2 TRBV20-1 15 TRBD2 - CSARLGLGDTGELFF TGCAGTGCTAGACTTGGACTAGGCGACACCGGGGAGCTGTTTTTT
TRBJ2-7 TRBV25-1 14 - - CASSAIFSPYEQYF TGTGCCAGCAGTGCCATCTTTAGCCCCTACGAGCAGTACTTC
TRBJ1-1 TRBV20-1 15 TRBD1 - CSAFRTGGLNTEAFF TGCAGTGCCTTCCGGACAGGGGGATTGAACACTGAAGCTTTCTTT
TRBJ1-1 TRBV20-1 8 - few CRGESTFF TGCCGGGGGGAATCGACTTTCTTT
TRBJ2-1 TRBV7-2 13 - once CASGEGPPNEQFF TGTGCCAGCGGAGAGGGCCCTCCCAATGAGCAGTTCTTC
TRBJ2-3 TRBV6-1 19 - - CASSEALGEVDLSTDTQYF TGTGCCAGCAGTGAAGCGCTCGGGGAGGTGGACTTAAGCACAGATACGCAGTATTTT
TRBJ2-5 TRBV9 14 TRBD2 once CASSIAGVQETQYF TGTGCCAGCAGCATAGCGGGGGTCCAAGAGACCCAGTACTTC
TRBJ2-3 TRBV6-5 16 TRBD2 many CASSYRGGNSADTQYF TGTGCCAGCAGTTACCGGGGAGGGAACAGTGCAGATACGCAGTATTTT
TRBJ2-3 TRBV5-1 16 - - CASSLDPWTGTDTQYF TGCGCCAGCAGCTTGGACCCCTGGACAGGCACAGATACGCAGTATTTT
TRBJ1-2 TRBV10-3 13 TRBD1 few CAISDPGGYGYTF TGTGCCATCAGTGACCCAGGGGGCTATGGCTACACCTTC
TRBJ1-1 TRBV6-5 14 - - CASSVGRIGTEAFF TGTGCCAGCAGTGTCGGGAGGATCGGGACTGAAGCTTTCTTT
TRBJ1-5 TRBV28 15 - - CASGTRGVSNQPQHF TGTGCCAGCGGGACTCGGGGCGTGAGCAATCAGCCCCAGCATTTT
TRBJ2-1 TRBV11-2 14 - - CASSSWKGHNEQFF TGTGCCAGCAGCTCCTGGAAGGGTCACAACGAGCAGTTCTTC
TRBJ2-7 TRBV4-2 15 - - CASSQEYDSSYEQYF TGTGCCAGCAGCCAAGAGTACGACAGTTCCTACGAGCAGTACTTC
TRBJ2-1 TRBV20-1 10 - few CSAQGNEQFF TGCAGTGCTCAGGGTAATGAGCAGTTCTTC